Below are 31 T cell receptor beta chains sequenced from a single sample in a study of graft-versus-host responses after intestinal transplantation (dated by TCRdb to the early 2020s). In light of the paper, this sample's time point label describes: cells obtained before transplantation from donor or recipient. Their cognate antigens are unknown. The library was made by the immunoSEQ multiplex PCR assay. TCRdb retrieved this table from immuneACCESS and kept in-frame rearrangements only. Not all clones are present; in checked studies, unresolved V genes account for under half, and no reason is known for the remainder. The sample data list 100,000 or so clones, and approximately 90% of these were observed just once. Roughly 0.17% of the sample is in the top ten clones. The specimen was unstimulated CD4+ T cells sorted from spleen or lymph node cells, collected before intestinal transplant. The origin of the receptors is a human donor who received an intestinal transplant.

The genes are TRBV4-2 and TRBJ2-7, with 8 bases lining up with TRBD1. This CDR3 is built from 15 residues. Germline CDR1 reads LGHNA; CDR2 reads YNFKEQ. V lost 4 bases to trimming and J lost 4 bases; unmatched junction nucleotides: 9. The CDR3 region is CASSPGTGTSYEQYF. The CDR3 nucleotides are TGTGCCAGCAGCCCGGGGACAGGTACCTCTTACGAGCAGTACTTC.

J is TRBJ1-1 and V is TRBV5-1; 10 nucleotides line up with TRBD1. Per the germline V gene, CDR1 is SGHRS and CDR2 is YFSETQ. This CDR3 contains 17 residues. V gave up 4 bases and J gave up 0 bases; unmatched junction bases: 9. The CDR3 DNA sequence: TGCGCCAGCAGCAGTGACAGGGGGCTTGTCCTGAACACTGAAGCTTTCTTT. This gives the protein CASSSDRGLVLNTEAFF.

The rearrangement uses TRBV2 and TRBJ2-1; 7 nucleotides align to TRBD2. In germline, CDR1 is SNHLY, CDR2 FYNNEI. The V and J ends lost 7 bases and 7 bases, in that order; junction bases with no gene match: 13. The CDR3 has 15 amino acids. DNA for the CDR3: TGTGCCAGCATCCGGACTAGTCGACTGACTAATGAGCAGTTCTTC. Residues: CASIRTSRLTNEQFF.

The chain joins TRBV5-1 to TRBJ2-1, with 15 bases identical to TRBD2. The V gene's germline CDR1 is SGHRS and CDR2 YFSETQ. V lost 3 bases, J lost 8 bases, and 6 bases stayed unmatched. The CDR3 runs to 16 residues. CDR3 loop: CASSSGTSGRWDEQFF. The CDR3 coding sequence is TGCGCCAGCAGCTCGGGGACTAGCGGGAGGTGGGATGAGCAGTTCTTC.

The chain has TRBV28 and TRBJ2-7; 8 bases are a match to TRBD2. This CDR3 contains 13 residues. V shed 7 bases, J shed 5 bases, and the junction held 7 bases outside the gene matches. CDR1 MDHEN and CDR2 SYDVKM come from the germline V gene. The CDR3 DNA sequence: TGTGCCAGCACCAGCGGGAGTCTCCACGAGCAGTACTTC. It specifies CASTSGSLHEQYF.

This clone was seen a single time. This chain links TRBV27 with TRBJ2-1, with 7 bases identical to TRBD2. Germline lookup yields CDR1 MNHEY and CDR2 SMNVEV (reference sequence). The CDR3 length is 19 residues. J lost 1 base, V lost 3 bases, and 15 bases had no gene match. CDR3 sequence: CASSFRGPGGRFSYNEQFF. The CDR3 DNA sequence: TGTGCCAGCAGTTTTAGGGGCCCTGGCGGGAGATTTTCCTACAATGAGCAGTTCTTC.

This chain joins TRBV6-1 and TRBJ1-1; the match to TRBD1 covers 9 bases. Losses at the gene ends were 0 bases for V and 4 bases for J; bases not matched to a gene: 6. The CDR3 runs 16 residues. Germline V gene lookup returns CDR1 MNHNS and CDR2 SASEGT. CDR3 protein: CASSEAGQGPPTEAFF. The CDR3 nucleotides are TGTGCCAGCAGTGAAGCGGGACAGGGCCCCCCCACTGAAGCTTTCTTT.

The CDR3: CASSLGDRDRLYGYTF. In nucleotides, the CDR3 is TGTGCCAGCAGCTTAGGGGACCGGGACAGGCTCTATGGCTACACCTTC. The chain carries TRBV11-3 and TRBJ1-2, with 8 nucleotides matching TRBD1. This CDR3 is built from 16 residues. CDR1 is SGHNT and CDR2 is YENEEA in the germline V gene. V lost 1 base and J lost 4; bases outside the gene matches: 8.

This chain links TRBV7-3 with TRBJ1-1, with 8 positions matching TRBD1. Germline CDR1 and CDR2: SGHTA and FQGTGA. CDR3 length: 14 amino acids. V was clipped by 6 bases and J by 5 bases; unmatched bases: 8. The CDR3 sequence is CASSQTGGRTEAFF. CDR3 nucleotides: TGTGCCAGCAGTCAAACAGGGGGTAGAACTGAAGCTTTCTTT.

The rearrangement joins TRBV4-1 to TRBJ1-2; no clear D gene. The CDR3 runs 16 residues. V was cut by 2 bases and J by 0 bases, with 13 bases left in between. Germline lookup yields CDR1 MGHRA and CDR2 YSYEKL. Written as DNA, the CDR3 is TGCGCCAGCAGCCAAAGAACGCGACAACCTAACTATGGCTACACCTTC. Translated: CASSQRTRQPNYGYTF.

The gene calls are TRBV6-1 and TRBJ1-4, with no clear D. V lost 5 bases and J 8 bases, leaving 15 bases between the germline ends. The CDR3 covers 14 residues. Germline V lookup: CDR1 MNHNS, CDR2 SASEGT. The chain's CDR3 is CASSTGEGWEKLFF. CDR3 DNA sequence: TGTGCCAGCAGTACCGGGGAGGGCTGGGAAAAACTGTTTTTT.

The chain is built from TRBV6-5 and TRBJ1-2; weak D call: TRBD1 (5 bases). CDR3 length: 14 amino acids. Trimming removed 6 bases at V and 3 bases at J, with 14 bases between. From germline, CDR1 is MNHEY and CDR2 SVGAGI. Here the CDR3 reads CASSLTGSDYGYTF. The CDR3 coding sequence is TGTGCCAGCAGCCTCACAGGATCGGACTATGGCTACACCTTC.

As regards this clone: One end of the junction varies from germline; a read error may be responsible. This chain uses TRBV7-9 with TRBJ1-1; perhaps TRBD1 as D (5 bases). In germline, CDR1 is SEHNR, CDR2 FQNEAQ (reference sequence). The CDR3 length is 12 residues. CDR3: CASSLAGQGAFF. As DNA, the CDR3 is TGTGCCAGCAGCCTAGCGGGGCAGGGAGCTTTCTTT.

V and J are TRBV7-3 and TRBJ2-4; TRBD1 is a possible D gene (5 bases). Germline V lookup: CDR1 SGHTA, CDR2 FQGTGA. The CDR3 contains 13 residues. V lost 3 bases and J lost 8, with 11 bases in between. The CDR3, as DNA: TGTGCCAGCAGCTTGGGCAGGGAATACATTCAGTACTTC. This gives the protein CASSLGREYIQYF.

V is TRBV7-2 and J is TRBJ1-5; D is possibly TRBD1 (5 bases). The V gene's germline CDR1 is SGHTA and CDR2 FQGNSA. The ends were cut back, 1 base at V and 4 bases at J, with 11 bases in the middle. The CDR3 has 15 residues. The CDR3 DNA is TGTGCCAGCAGCTTAGGGCGGGGCGATAATCAGCCCCAGCATTTT. Translation gives CASSLGRGDNQPQHF.

This rearrangement joins TRBV28 to TRBJ2-2, with TRBD2 matching 7 bases. Germline V gene lookup returns CDR1 MDHEN and CDR2 SYDVKM. The CDR3 runs to 15 residues. V gave up 6 bases and J gave up 5 bases; unmatched junction bases: 9. The CDR3 DNA follows: TGTGCCAGCAGCCTCAGCGGGACGGGGACCGGGGAGCTGTTTTTT. It codes for CASSLSGTGTGELFF.

The V and J genes are TRBV7-2 and TRBJ1-1, with 9 positions matching TRBD1. Germline lookup yields CDR1 SGHTA and CDR2 FQGNSA. The CDR3 is 13 amino acids. J lost 10 bases, V lost 1 base, and 4 bases had no gene match. CDR3 bases: TGTGCCAGCAGCTTAGACAGGGGGCCGGGAGCTTTCTTT. Residues: CASSLDRGPGAFF.

This clone was recorded only once. The chain links TRBV30 to TRBJ2-5; D is possibly TRBD2 (5 bases). The CDR3 is 14 residues long. CDR1 is GTSNPN, CDR2 SVGIG, per germline (reference sequence). V was trimmed by 0 bases and J by 2 bases, leaving 10 bases between them. CDR3 in amino acids: CAWSVLRGQETQYF. The CDR3 nucleotides read TGTGCCTGGAGTGTACTCCGGGGACAAGAGACCCAGTACTTC.

This clone was picked up one time. The V and J genes are TRBV29-1 and TRBJ2-7; D call uncertain. V gave up 5 bases and J gave up 3 bases, with 17 bases separating them. In germline, CDR1 is SQVTM, CDR2 ANQGSEA. There are 14 residues in the CDR3. The CDR3 coding sequence is TGCAGCGTTCGTAATATAGGAGCCTTCTACGAGCAGTACTTC. Translating gives CSVRNIGAFYEQYF.

CDR3 sequence reads: CASGKGLGRNEQFF. Here the CDR3 DNA reads TGTGCCAGCGGAAAGGGACTAGGAAGAAATGAGCAGTTCTTC. This chain uses TRBV28 with TRBJ2-1, with TRBD2 matching over 8 bases. Germline CDR1 MDHEN, CDR2 SYDVKM. The CDR3 is 14 amino acids. V shed 8 bases and J 7 bases; nucleotides not matched to a gene: 10.

V usage is TRBV5-6 and J usage is TRBJ2-7; possibly TRBD1 for D (8 bases). CDR3 length: 15 residues. The germline V gene has CDR1 SGHDT and CDR2 YYEEEE. The V gene lost 4 bases and the J gene lost 5 bases, with 19 bases spanning the gap. CDR3 DNA sequence: TGTGCCAGCAGCACACGCACAGGGGGGGCGCACGAGCAGTACTTC. Protein product: CASSTRTGGAHEQYF.

The chain uses TRBV7-9 and TRBJ2-7; D is perhaps TRBD1 (6 bases). Germline lookup yields CDR1 SEHNR and CDR2 FQNEAQ (reference sequence). The CDR3 contains 15 residues. Trimming shortened V by 4 bases and J by 3 bases, and 16 bases separated the two germline ends. The CDR3 loop is CASSYRTGQNYEQYF. CDR3 coding DNA: TGTGCCAGCAGCTATAGAACAGGACAGAACTACGAGCAGTACTTC.

This rearrangement joins TRBV2 to TRBJ1-5, with D possibly TRBD1 on 6 matching bases. Trimming shortened V by 5 bases and J by 4 bases, and 15 bases separated the two germline ends. Germline loops: CDR1 SNHLY, CDR2 FYNNEI. The CDR3 runs to 15 residues. CDR3 residues: CASSKGTPQNQPQHF. The CDR3 DNA sequence: TGTGCCAGCAGTAAAGGGACACCCCAGAATCAGCCCCAGCATTTT.

This chain links TRBV19 with TRBJ2-3, with a weak D call TRBD2 (6 bases). The CDR3 has 16 amino acids. V lost 3 bases, J lost 2 bases, and 15 bases lay in between. In germline, CDR1 is LNHDA, CDR2 SQIVND (reference sequence). CDR3: CASSIAREFATDTQYF. The CDR3 nucleotides are TGTGCCAGTAGTATTGCACGGGAGTTCGCCACAGATACGCAGTATTTT.

The rearrangement joins TRBV28 to TRBJ2-1; possible D gene TRBD2, 6 bases. The V end lost 6 bases, the J end lost 8 bases, and 17 bases lay between the germline ends. Germline-derived CDR1 and CDR2 are MDHEN and SYDVKM. The CDR3 covers 14 residues. CDR3 protein: CASSPLAMQDEQFF. The CDR3 bases are TGTGCCAGCAGCCCACTAGCCATGCAGGATGAGCAGTTCTTC.

This rearrangement joins TRBV4-1 to TRBJ1-2; D not certain. The CDR3 spans 14 residues. Germline assignment: CDR1 MGHRA and CDR2 YSYEKL. V dropped 1 base and J dropped 8 bases, with 14 bases sitting between them. The CDR3 DNA sequence: TGCGCCAGCAGCCAAGTTGTGAGTCCCGAAGGCTACACCTTC. It specifies CASSQVVSPEGYTF.

This chain joins TRBV30 and TRBJ2-7; maybe TRBD1 (6 bases). The CDR3 is made up of 13 amino acids. Germline CDR1 reads GTSNPN; CDR2 reads SVGIG (reference sequence). Trimming removed 2 bases from V and 4 bases from J, with 12 bases in between. DNA for the CDR3: TGTGCCTGGAGTTACAGGGTCTTTTACGAGCAGTACTTC. Encoded protein: CAWSYRVFYEQYF.

The V gene is TRBV5-1, the J gene TRBJ2-3; 12 nucleotides match TRBD2. This CDR3 has 16 residues. CDR1 and CDR2 (germline): SGHRS, YFSETQ. The J segment lost 8 bases and the V segment lost 0 bases, leaving 7 bases of the junction unmatched. The CDR3 bases are TGCGCCAGCAGCTTGGAGCCTAGCGGGAGGGCAGGTACGCAGTATTTT. This sequence encodes CASSLEPSGRAGTQYF.

CDR3 DNA: TGCGCCAGCAGCTTGGACAGGGGGAGCTATGGCTACACCTTC. It encodes CASSLDRGSYGYTF. The rearrangement uses TRBV5-1 and TRBJ1-2; TRBD1 matches 8 bases. V lost 0 bases, J lost 4 bases, and 2 bases stayed unmatched. CDR3 size: 14 residues. CDR1 and CDR2 (germline): SGHRS, YFSETQ.

This rearrangement joins TRBV5-6 to TRBJ2-1; D not certain. Deletions cut 0 bases from V and 1 base from J, with 8 bases between. CDR1 and CDR2 from the germline V gene are SGHDT and YYEEEE. The CDR3 totals 15 residues. The CDR3 bases are TGTGCCAGCAGCTTGGATTCCGGTTCCTACAATGAGCAGTTCTTC. Its translation: CASSLDSGSYNEQFF.

About this clone itself: The same CDR3 also results from other DNA sequences found in this sample. This chain connects TRBV2 to TRBJ2-2, with TRBD1 matching 7 bases. The germline V gene has CDR1 SNHLY and CDR2 FYNNEI. The CDR3 contains 13 residues. After removal of 2 bases from V and 6 bases from J, the junction contained 0 bases not matched to a gene. CDR3 protein: CASSEQGAGELFF. The CDR3 coding sequence is TGTGCCAGCAGTGAACAGGGGGCCGGGGAGCTGTTTTTT. Full variable domain (missing parts from reference TRBV2 and TRBJ2-2): EPEVTQTPSHQVTQMGQEVILRCVPISNHLYFYWYRQILGQKVEFLVSFYNNEISEKSEIFDDQFSVERPDGSNFTLKIRSTKLEDSAMYFCASSEQGAGELFFGEGSRLTVL.